These 5 T cell receptor beta chains share one sample of origin, sequenced in a study of blood T cell repertoires in COVID-19. Repertoires were generated with immunoSEQ multiplex PCR, while TCRdb's copy carries only in-frame clones and drops some. The sample lists about 29,000 clones; roughly 90% were seen once. The sequenced sample consisted of peripheral blood. These receptors originate from a human donor in a cohort sampled during active COVID-19.

The chain has TRBV18 and TRBJ2-7; 7 bases map to TRBD1. Germline trimming cut 6 bases from V and 4 bases from J; bases unmatched to any gene: 12. The germline gives CDR1 KGHSH, CDR2 LQKENI. This CDR3 is 15 amino acids long. The CDR3 DNA reads as TGTGCCAGCTCCCCCCGGGACAGAGCTTCTTACGAGCAGTACTTC. This encodes CASSPRDRASYEQYF.

The V gene is TRBV3-1 (or the pseudogene TRBV3-2), the J gene TRBJ2-5, with 8 bases identical to TRBD2. The germline V gene has CDR1 LGHDT and CDR2 YNNKEL (reference sequence). The CDR3 extends over 15 amino acids. Trimming took 8 bases from V and 5 from J; bases not matched to a gene: 13. DNA of the CDR3: TGTGCCAGCCAGGAAGGTAGCGGGGAGGGGGAGACCCAGTACTTC. Translating gives CASQEGSGEGETQYF.

This sequence joins TRBV7-2 and TRBJ2-5, with 11 bases aligning to TRBD1. The CDR3 has 16 amino acids. Germline V CDR1 and CDR2: SGHTA, FQGNSA. The V and J ends lost 1 base and 5 bases, in that order; junction bases with no gene match: 6. The CDR3 DNA reads as TGTGCCAGCAGCTTAGGTGGGACAGGGGGATGGGAGACCCAGTACTTC. Protein: CASSLGGTGGWETQYF.

V usage is TRBV5-6 and J usage is TRBJ1-4; TRBD1 matches at 9 bases. This CDR3 is 14 amino acids long. V lost 2 bases and J lost 8; bases outside the gene matches: 4. Germline lookup yields CDR1 SGHDT and CDR2 YYEEEE. The CDR3: CASSLQGAREKLFF. The CDR3 coding sequence is TGTGCCAGCAGCTTACAGGGGGCGAGGGAAAAACTGTTTTTT.

This clone was observed once. The chain has TRBV6-6 and TRBJ2-3; 14 bases align to TRBD2. The V gene end was trimmed by 6 bases and the J gene end by 0 bases; junction bases not matched to a gene: 5. This CDR3 has 17 amino acids. Germline V gene sequence: CDR1 MNHNY, CDR2 SVGAGI (reference sequence). The DNA for the CDR3 is TGTGCCAGCAGACGACTAGCGGGGGGGCGTAGCACAGATACGCAGTATTTT. The encoded protein is CASRRLAGGRSTDTQYF.